Below are 14 T cell receptor beta chains sequenced from a single sample in a study of blood T cell repertoires in COVID-19. Sequencing was performed with immunoSEQ multiplex PCR; in TCRdb, only in-frame clones are kept and a portion is missing. This repertoire shows around 280,000 clones, 87% found once; its top ten account for roughly 2.2%. The sequenced sample consisted of peripheral blood. The receptor source for this set is a woman in her 50s who had recovered from COVID-19.

The V call is TRBV10-3, the J call TRBJ2-7, with D possibly TRBD1 on 5 matching bases. Germline V gives CDR1 ENHRY, CDR2 SYGVKD. V was clipped by 11 bases and J by 6 bases, with 23 bases between them. The CDR3 is 14 residues long. Here the CDR3 DNA reads TGTGCCTCACGGGTCGAGGTGACAGATACCGAGCAGTACTTC. It is translated as CASRVEVTDTEQYF.

The chain has TRBV7-9 and TRBJ2-2, with 12 bases matching TRBD1. CDR1 is SEHNR and CDR2 is FQNEAQ in the germline V gene (reference sequence). The CDR3 runs to 17 residues. V shed 6 bases and J 5 bases; nucleotides not matched to a gene: 10. CDR3: CASRKPGQGASTGELFF. The CDR3 region has the DNA TGTGCCAGCAGGAAACCGGGACAGGGGGCGTCAACCGGGGAGCTGTTTTTT.

This clone was counted a single time. V and J are TRBV7-8 and TRBJ2-3, with no clear D. The CDR3 loop spans 13 amino acids. Trimming took off 4 bases at V and 4 bases at J, with 9 bases between the two ends. Germline V gives CDR1 SGHVS, CDR2 FQNEAQ. CDR3 loop: CASSYWSSDTQYF. DNA for the CDR3: TGTGCCAGCAGCTACTGGAGTTCAGATACGCAGTATTTT.

This clone occurred a few times. The V call is TRBV14, the J call TRBJ2-7; D is uncertain. Trimming pared 2 bases from V and 5 bases from J, leaving 13 bases between. The CDR3 has 14 residues. Looked up from germline, CDR1 is SGHDN and CDR2 is FVKESK. The CDR3: CASSQSVVSHEQYF. The CDR3 DNA sequence: TGTGCCAGCAGCCAAAGCGTTGTGTCCCACGAGCAGTACTTC.

The V and J genes are TRBV9 and TRBJ1-1; no definite D call. V lost 7 bases, J lost 5 bases, and 12 bases lay in between. The CDR3 is 12 residues long. Germline V CDR1 and CDR2: SGDLS, YYNGEE. The CDR3 is CASGDGGTEAFF. As DNA, the CDR3 is TGTGCCAGCGGGGATGGAGGGACTGAAGCTTTCTTT.

This sequence joins TRBV5-1 and TRBJ2-5; TRBD1 matches 8 bases. The CDR3 has 15 amino acids. Trimming took 1 base from V and 5 from J; bases not matched to a gene: 7. Germline loops: CDR1 SGHRS, CDR2 YFSETQ. The CDR3 reads CASSLTPTGEETQYF. In DNA, the CDR3 is TGCGCCAGCAGCTTGACACCGACAGGGGAGGAGACCCAGTACTTC. The complete variable domain, with remaining parts taken from reference TRBV5-1 and TRBJ2-5, reads KAGVTQTPRYLIKTRGQQVTLSCSPISGHRSVSWYQQTPGQGLQFLFEYFSETQRNKGNFPGRFSGRQFSNSRSEMNVSTLELGDSALYLCASSLTPTGEETQYFGPGTRLLVL.

This clone is a singleton in its sample. The V and J genes are TRBV29-1 and TRBJ1-1; D gene ambiguous. V was shortened by 4 bases and J by 3 bases, with 18 bases between the two germline ends. This CDR3 comprises 15 residues. Germline lookup yields CDR1 SQVTM and CDR2 ANQGSEA. CDR3 DNA sequence: TGCAGCGTTGTTAGAGACGGCCGCGGGGACACTGAAGCTTTCTTT. Translated: CSVVRDGRGDTEAFF. The variable domain in full, with the rest retrieved from reference TRBV29-1 and TRBJ1-1, is SAVISQKPSRDICQRGTSLTIQCQVDSQVTMMFWYRQQPGQSLTLIATANQGSEATYESGFVIDKFPISRPNLTFSTLTVSNMSPEDSSIYLCSVVRDGRGDTEAFFGQGTRLTVV.

This chain connects TRBV7-9 to TRBJ1-6; TRBD1 is a possible D gene (5 bases). The V gene's germline CDR1 is SEHNR and CDR2 FQNEAQ (reference sequence). The CDR3 is made up of 15 amino acids. Between the trimmed V and J ends, which lost 5 bases and 5 bases, there was a span of 13 bases. The DNA of the CDR3 is TGTGCCAGCAGCCCCGACAGTAGAGATAATTCACCCCTCCACTTT. This sequence encodes CASSPDSRDNSPLHF.

The rearrangement uses TRBV12-3 or TRBV12-4 and TRBJ1-2; D ambiguous. The ends were cut back, 3 bases at V and 5 bases at J, with 7 bases in the middle. This CDR3 is built from 12 residues. This CDR3 is CASSLEIYGYTF. The CDR3 region has the DNA TGTGCCAGCAGTTTGGAGATTTATGGCTACACCTTC.

This clone was picked up a small number of times. The chain uses TRBV6-2 or TRBV6-3 and TRBJ2-7, with D possibly TRBD2 on 6 matching bases. CDR1 MNHEY and CDR2 SVGEGT come from the germline V gene. V shed 5 bases and J shed 2 bases, with 7 bases lying between them. The CDR3 loop spans 12 amino acids. CDR3: CASSGTPYEQYF. CDR3 in DNA: TGTGCCAGCAGTGGGACTCCCTACGAGCAGTACTTC.

This clone appeared a few times. The CDR3 DNA sequence: TGTGCCAGCAGAAGCAGACAGGGTAGCACAGATACGCAGTATTTT. Translated: CASRSRQGSTDTQYF. The V and J genes are TRBV28 and TRBJ2-3; 7 bases map to TRBD1. Germline trimming cut 6 bases from V and 0 bases from J; bases unmatched to any gene: 6. Germline assignment: CDR1 MDHEN and CDR2 SYDVKM. This CDR3 is built from 15 residues.

The V and J genes are TRBV6-2 or TRBV6-3 and TRBJ1-5; TRBD1 might be the D (6 bases). CDR3 length: 16 amino acids. Trimming removed 2 bases from V and 2 bases from J, with 13 bases in between. Germline-derived CDR1 and CDR2 are MNHEY and SVGEGT. The CDR3 reads CASSYGGAPRNQPQHF. The CDR3 DNA follows: TGTGCCAGCAGTTACGGGGGGGCGCCTCGCAATCAGCCCCAGCATTTT.

V usage is TRBV19 and J usage is TRBJ2-7; 7 bases map to TRBD1. The trim removed 4 bases at V and 1 base at J, leaving 10 bases unmatched. The CDR3 length is 16 residues. The V gene's germline CDR1 is LNHDA and CDR2 SQIVND (reference sequence). CDR3 sequence reads: CASSKNRGPASYEQYF. The CDR3 DNA reads as TGTGCCAGTAGTAAAAACAGGGGACCCGCTTCCTACGAGCAGTACTTC.

The DNA of the CDR3 is TGTGCCAGCAGCCAAGCCCCGGGGGGAAATAGCAATCAGCCCCAGCATTTT. Its protein is CASSQAPGGNSNQPQHF. The chain links TRBV4-2 to TRBJ1-5; the D gene is possibly TRBD1 (5 bases). Germline V gene lookup returns CDR1 LGHNA and CDR2 YNFKEQ. Between the trimmed V and J ends, which lost 1 base and 0 bases, there was a span of 13 bases. The CDR3 contains 17 residues.